This T cell receptor (beta chain) was recovered during a study of T cell repertoires in cytomegalovirus infection. Study information: Shared public TCR beta signatures pointed to both CMV infection and a matching HLA type. Study-level findings and limits: The ex vivo response was dominated by HLA-C-restricted CMV-specific TCR beta clonotypes.

MiXCR, applied by TCRdb to the reads, yields one record per CDR3 protein. The sample includes roughly 570,000 distinct CDR3 sequences, 40% of them seen just once. Concerning this clonotype itself: The antigen is undetermined.

Germline values: CDR1 MDHEN, CDR2 SYDVKM. This CDR3 has 12 residues. The ends were cut back, 4 bases at V and 7 bases at J, with 10 bases in the middle. The starting material was cultured PBMCs, obtained from culture after CMV antigen stimulation. This sequence was found in a human donor in good health (CMV status not recorded). Some clones in this sample may be carry-over from other donors' samples. The chain has TRBV28 and TRBJ1-2; D is undetermined. CDR3 protein: CASSCMACGYTF. The CDR3 nucleotides read TGTGCCAGCAGTTGCATGGCTTGTGGCTACACCTTC.